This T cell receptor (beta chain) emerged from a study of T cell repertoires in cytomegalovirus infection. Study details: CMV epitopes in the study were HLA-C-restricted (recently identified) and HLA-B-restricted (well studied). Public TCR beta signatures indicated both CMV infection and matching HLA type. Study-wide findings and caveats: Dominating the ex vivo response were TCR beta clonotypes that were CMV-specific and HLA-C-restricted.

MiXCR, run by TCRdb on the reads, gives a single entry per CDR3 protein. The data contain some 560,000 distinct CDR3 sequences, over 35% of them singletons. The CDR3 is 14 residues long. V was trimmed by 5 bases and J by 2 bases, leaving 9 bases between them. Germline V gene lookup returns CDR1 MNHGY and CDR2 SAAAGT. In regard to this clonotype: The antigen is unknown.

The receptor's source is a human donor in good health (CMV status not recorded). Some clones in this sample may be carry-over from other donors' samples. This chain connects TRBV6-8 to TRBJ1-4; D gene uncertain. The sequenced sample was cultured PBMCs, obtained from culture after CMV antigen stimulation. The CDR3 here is CASSVGPTNEKLFF. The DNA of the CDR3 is TGTGCCAGCAGTGTAGGACCGACTAATGAAAAACTGTTTTTT.